A selection of T cell receptor beta chains follows, all from one sample in a study of OX40 agonist ivuxolimab in advanced cancers. Libraries were prepared by immunoSEQ multiplex PCR; TCRdb keeps only in-frame clonotypes and omits some of them. Of approximately 74,000 clones listed, more than 80% were seen once; the top ten hold less than 2.5%. The sample in question was CD4+ or CD8+ T cells sorted from blood, obtained in a trial of the OX40 agonist ivuxolimab. The receptors were gathered from an adult with an advanced solid tumor such as melanoma, head and neck, liver or kidney cancer. Each CDR3 is given with its conserved first and last residue.

V gene: TRBV6-1
CDR3 protein: CASSKGYQQDYTF

V gene: TRBV6-5
CDR3 protein: CASRFWGDTSYEQYF

V gene: TRBV7-9
CDR3 protein: CASSPDSISNQPQHF

V gene: TRBV9
CDR3 protein: CASSVVGLAGGPKETQYF

V gene: TRBV5-4
CDR3 protein: CASSFFPGNTEAFF

V gene: TRBV30
CDR3 protein: CAQQGIINYGYTF

V gene: TRBV18
CDR3 protein: CASSLRAGGYEQYF

V gene: TRBV11-2
CDR3 protein: CASSLDVGQSFDF

V gene: TRBV5-1
CDR3 protein: CASSPAGNTGELFF

V gene: TRBV19
CDR3 protein: CASSVQGAGETQYF

V gene: TRBV28
CDR3 protein: CASSGGRRDTQYF

V gene: TRBV28
CDR3 protein: CASTLTGSYNEQFF

V gene: TRBV7-2
CDR3 protein: CASSPRQGGYGYTF

V gene: TRBV7-2
CDR3 protein: CASSFRGGTEAFF

V gene: TRBV7-2
CDR3 protein: CASSLLRGETQYF

V gene: TRBV7-9
CDR3 protein: CASSFAGSSYEQYF

V gene: TRBV18
CDR3 protein: CASSPTWGQANTGELFF

V gene: TRBV7-9
CDR3 protein: CASSSPPGQGGGSTDTQYF

V gene: TRBV15
CDR3 protein: CATSRAAGTGSEAFF

V gene: TRBV19
CDR3 protein: CASSIEGDYRRGRNNEQFF

V gene: TRBV11-1
CDR3 protein: CASSVKTINSYNEQFF

V gene: TRBV2
CDR3 protein: CASRSGRATETQYF

V gene: TRBV4-1
CDR3 protein: CASSLTNTGLPGVEYF

V gene: TRBV18
CDR3 protein: CASSPLAGGTDTQYF

V gene: TRBV29-1
CDR3 protein: CSVGGAGQPQHF

V gene: TRBV5-1
CDR3 protein: CASGGAGSVSSRANVLTF

V gene: TRBV6-5
CDR3 protein: CASGRRNSPLHF

V gene: TRBV27
CDR3 protein: CASQWGTNSPLHF

V gene: TRBV2
CDR3 protein: CASSEDRGVLGELFF

V gene: TRBV7-2
CDR3 protein: CASSVAQGAQPQHF

V gene: TRBV30
CDR3 protein: CAWRRDGFSGNTIYF

V gene: TRBV6-1
CDR3 protein: CASLWGRGAEAFF

V gene: TRBV7-9
CDR3 protein: CASSTQNEQYF

V gene: TRBV19
CDR3 protein: CASSIAGETQYF

V gene: TRBV11-2
CDR3 protein: CASSRQTYDGELFF

V gene: TRBV30
CDR3 protein: CAWSLGYPETQYF

V gene: TRBV2
CDR3 protein: CASAGTSYGYTF

V gene: TRBV2
CDR3 protein: CASSRDRDNEQFF

V gene: TRBV7-3
CDR3 protein: CASSPISGSIGNEQFF

V gene: TRBV9
CDR3 protein: CASSRGLGADNEQFF

V gene: TRBV9
CDR3 protein: CASSSTRTSGNTGELFF

V gene: TRBV28
CDR3 protein: CASSLFGRWGQVRYEQYF